These 22 T cell receptor beta chains came from one sample sequenced in a study of blood T cell repertoires in COVID-19. The method was immunoSEQ multiplex PCR; TCRdb's version includes in-frame clones alone and lacks a portion of them. The sample lists fewer than 350,000 clones, just over 90% occurring once. The sample taken for sequencing was PBMCs or T cells enriched from blood (not recorded which). The receptors here all came from a woman aged 35 to 49 with acute COVID-19.

This clone was seen a single time. The chain is built from TRBV6-2 or TRBV6-3 and TRBJ1-1, with D tentatively TRBD1 (5 bases). This CDR3 has 12 residues. With 4 bases removed from V and 7 bases from J, the gap between germline ends came to 10 bases. CDR1 and CDR2 (germline): MNHEY, SVGEGT. CDR3 sequence: CASSFRTFEAFF. The CDR3 DNA is TGTGCCAGCAGTTTCCGGACATTTGAAGCTTTCTTT.

This rearrangement joins TRBV5-5 to TRBJ2-5; 11 nucleotides line up with TRBD1. The CDR3 extends over 16 amino acids. Trimming took 5 bases from V and 1 from J; bases not matched to a gene: 7. CDR1 is SGHKS and CDR2 is YYEKEE in the germline V gene (reference sequence). CDR3 in DNA: TGTGCCAGCAGACGCTGGACAGGGGGCCCCCAAGAGACCCAGTACTTC. This translates into CASRRWTGGPQETQYF.

The rearrangement uses TRBV19 and TRBJ1-5; possible D gene TRBD1, 5 bases. V lost 5 bases, J lost 0 bases, and 11 bases lay in between. Per the germline V gene, CDR1 is LNHDA and CDR2 is SQIVND (reference sequence). The CDR3 loop spans 15 amino acids. The CDR3 coding sequence is TGTGCCAGTAGTCCTCAGGGAGGTAGCAATCAGCCCCAGCATTTT. Amino acid sequence: CASSPQGGSNQPQHF. Variable domain in full (rest from reference TRBV19 and TRBJ1-5): DGGITQSPKYLFRKEGQNVTLSCEQNLNHDAMYWYRQDPGQGLRLIYYSQIVNDFQKGDIAEGYSVSREKKESFPLTVTSAQKNPTAFYLCASSPQGGSNQPQHFGDGTRLSIL.

This chain joins TRBV11-3 and TRBJ2-1; 7 nucleotides line up with TRBD2. J was trimmed by 6 bases and V by 0 bases; bases with no gene match: 5. The germline V gene has CDR1 SGHNT and CDR2 YENEEA. The CDR3 contains 15 residues. The CDR3, as DNA: TGTGCCAGCAGCTTAGATGGGACTATCGGCAATGAGCAGTTCTTC. Amino acids: CASSLDGTIGNEQFF.

V usage is TRBV18 and J usage is TRBJ1-1, with D perhaps TRBD1 (5 bases). Trimming stripped 2 bases from V and 3 bases from J, with 13 bases between. From germline, CDR1 is KGHSH and CDR2 LQKENI. The CDR3 is 15 amino acids. The CDR3 loop is CASSPTSEGDTEAFF. The CDR3 nucleotides are TGTGCCAGCTCACCAACCTCCGAAGGGGACACTGAAGCTTTCTTT.

The gene calls are TRBV2 and TRBJ2-3; D unresolved. Trimming shortened V by 6 bases and J by 4 bases, and 11 bases separated the two germline ends. CDR3 size: 13 residues. From germline, CDR1 is SNHLY and CDR2 FYNNEI. The CDR3 bases are TGTGCCAGCAGACTCCACTACTCAGATACGCAGTATTTT. Amino acids: CASRLHYSDTQYF. The variable domain in full, completed from reference TRBV2 and TRBJ2-3, reads EPEVTQTPSHQVTQMGQEVILRCVPISNHLYFYWYRQILGQKVEFLVSFYNNEISEKSEIFDDQFSVERPDGSNFTLKIRSTKLEDSAMYFCASRLHYSDTQYFGPGTRLTVL.

This chain connects TRBV7-9 to TRBJ1-2, with D uncertain. With 2 bases removed from V and 4 bases from J, the gap between germline ends came to 17 bases. CDR1 SEHNR and CDR2 FQNEAQ come from the germline V gene (reference sequence). The CDR3 covers 16 residues. The chain's CDR3 is CASSLSGQSRSYGYTF. As DNA, the CDR3 is TGTGCCAGCAGCTTAAGTGGGCAGAGCCGTTCCTATGGCTACACCTTC.

This chain links TRBV18 with TRBJ2-1; D might be TRBD1 (6 bases). CDR1 and CDR2 (germline): KGHSH, LQKENI. Trimming shortened V by 3 bases and J by 9 bases, and 12 bases separated the two germline ends. The CDR3 extends over 13 amino acids. The chain's CDR3 is CASSPSLTGEQFF. The CDR3 region has the DNA TGTGCCAGCTCACCTTCCTTGACAGGTGAGCAGTTCTTC.

For this clone: The junction differs from germline at one of its ends, possibly a read error. CDR3 residues: CASSVWTGLNTEAFF. The CDR3 nucleotides read TGTGCCAGCAGTGTATGGACAGGTTTGAACACTGAAGCTTTCTTT. The chain joins TRBV28 to TRBJ1-1, with 7 nucleotides matching TRBD1. From germline, CDR1 is MDHEN and CDR2 SYDVKM. The CDR3 consists of 15 residues.

The V gene is TRBV4-3, the J gene TRBJ2-1, with 8 bases fitting TRBD2. This CDR3 contains 18 residues. Germline V gene sequence: CDR1 LGHNA, CDR2 YSLEER. The V gene end was trimmed by 0 bases and the J gene end by 4 bases; junction bases not matched to a gene: 11. CDR3 loop: CASSQDTRVAGPYNEQFF. The CDR3 DNA sequence: TGCGCCAGCAGCCAAGATACTCGGGTAGCGGGACCTTACAATGAGCAGTTCTTC.

The rearrangement links TRBV7-2 to TRBJ1-5; possibly TRBD1 for D (5 bases). CDR1 is SGHTA, CDR2 FQGNSA, per germline. This CDR3 has 14 amino acids. V was shortened by 5 bases and J by 2 bases, with 10 bases between the two germline ends. The CDR3 is CASSPIGGNQPQHF. In DNA, the CDR3 is TGTGCCAGCAGCCCTATAGGGGGCAATCAGCCCCAGCATTTT.

The count of this clone is one. The chain recombines TRBV11-3 with TRBJ2-5; 7 nucleotides agree with TRBD2. This CDR3 has 13 amino acids. The V and J ends lost 3 bases and 7 bases, in that order; junction bases with no gene match: 5. CDR1 is SGHNT, CDR2 YENEEA, per germline. CDR3 sequence (DNA): TGTGCCAGCAGCTTGGTAGCGGGTGGGACCCAGTACTTC. It codes for CASSLVAGGTQYF.

V and J are TRBV2 and TRBJ1-1, with a tentative D call TRBD1 (6 bases). CDR3 length: 15 residues. Germline loops: CDR1 SNHLY, CDR2 FYNNEI. The V and J ends lost 6 bases and 4 bases respectively, with 18 bases between them. CDR3 coding DNA: TGTGCCAGCAGACCATACAGGGCTGCCGGCACTGAAGCTTTCTTT. This encodes CASRPYRAAGTEAFF.

This clone was observed a single time. The chain combines TRBV28 with TRBJ2-2, with 7 bases that match TRBD1. V trimming: 8 bases; J trimming: 3 bases; junction bases outside the gene matches: 18. CDR1 is MDHEN, CDR2 SYDVKM, per germline. This CDR3 is built from 18 residues. This CDR3 is CASGLSRQGGSYTGELFF. The CDR3 DNA reads TGTGCCAGCGGTCTCTCCCGACAGGGCGGGTCGTACACCGGGGAGCTGTTTTTT.

The chain uses TRBV7-3 and TRBJ2-3, with 8 bases identical to TRBD1. V was pared by 5 bases and J by 0 bases, with 10 bases of the junction left unmatched. Germline CDR1 and CDR2: SGHTA and FQGTGA. CDR3 length equals 17 residues. As DNA, the CDR3 is TGTGCCAGCAGCACCGGACAGGGAGGAACTAGCACAGATACGCAGTATTTT. The encoded protein is CASSTGQGGTSTDTQYF.

The chain uses TRBV11-3 and TRBJ1-6, with D hard to call. Germline lookup yields CDR1 SGHNT and CDR2 YENEEA. There are 13 residues in the CDR3. V was pared by 5 bases and J by 8 bases, with 10 bases between. DNA of the CDR3: TGTGCCAGCAGCCAAAAGCAGGATTCACCCCTCCACTTT. Translating gives CASSQKQDSPLHF. The full variable domain, completed using reference TRBV11-3 and TRBJ1-6, is EAGVVQSPRYKIIEKKQPVAFWCNPISGHNTLYWYLQNLGQGPELLIRYENEEAVDDSQLPKDRFSAERLKGVDSTLKIQPAELGDSAVYLCASSQKQDSPLHFGNGTRLTVT.

The chain has TRBV6-6 and TRBJ2-3, with TRBD2 matching 8 bases. This CDR3 has 15 residues. Germline V gene lookup returns CDR1 MNHNY and CDR2 SVGAGI (reference sequence). V dropped 10 bases and J dropped 4; count of bases not matched to a gene: 13. For the CDR3, the DNA is TGTGCCACTCATCACGGGAGGGCCCAGGCAGATACGCAGTATTTT. It is translated as CATHHGRAQADTQYF.

Notes on this clone: At one of its ends the junction is not consistent with the germline gene, which may arise from a read error. The chain joins TRBV2 to TRBJ2-1; D unclear. The CDR3 sequence is 11 residues long. Per germline, CDR1 SNHLY and CDR2 FYNNEI. CDR3 loop: CASSEAVPYIF. The CDR3, as DNA: TGTGCCAGCAGTGAGGCAGTTCCGTATATCTTC.

V and J are TRBV5-6 and TRBJ2-3, with TRBD2 identical over 10 bases. This CDR3 spans 14 amino acids. V was pared by 4 bases and J by 6 bases, with 5 bases of the junction left unmatched. Germline CDR1 reads SGHDT; CDR2 reads YYEEEE. The chain's CDR3 is CASSVAGGGDTQYF. The CDR3, as DNA: TGTGCCAGCAGCGTAGCGGGGGGAGGCGATACGCAGTATTTT.

The chain carries TRBV7-6 and TRBJ2-3, with D possibly being TRBD2 (5 bases). The CDR3 runs 12 residues. Germline assignment: CDR1 SGHVS and CDR2 FNYEAQ. Trimming removed 8 bases at V and 4 bases at J, with 10 bases between. This CDR3 reads CASSLRADTQYF. CDR3 nucleotide sequence: TGTGCCAGCTCCCTGAGGGCAGATACGCAGTATTTT.

J is TRBJ1-2 and V is TRBV2, with TRBD1 identical over 8 bases. Germline CDR1 is SNHLY and CDR2 is FYNNEI. The CDR3 is made up of 12 amino acids. J gave up 8 bases and V 5 bases, and 4 bases lay outside the gene matches. The CDR3 DNA follows: TGTGCCAGCAGTCTACAGGGGGTCGGCTACACCTTC. This codes for CASSLQGVGYTF.

The gene calls are TRBV2 and TRBJ1-5, with D unclear. Trimming shortened V by 7 bases and J by 8 bases, and 12 bases separated the two germline ends. The CDR3 is made up of 12 amino acids. CDR1 is SNHLY and CDR2 is FYNNEI in the germline V gene. CDR3 DNA sequence: TGTGCCAGCAACCTAGAAGGAAAGCCCCAGCATTTT. Protein: CASNLEGKPQHF.